This T cell receptor beta chain is from a study of technical replicates of blood from several donors. Data came from immunoSEQ multiplex PCR; TCRdb stores just in-frame clones and leaves some out. The data hold around 79,000 clones, with roughly 91% observed a single time. Germline V gene data show CDR1 as KGHSH and CDR2 as LQKENI. The CDR3 consists of 11 residues. Trimming took 6 bases from V and 15 from J, leaving 15 bases between them. The TCR originated in a human donor in good health. The sample comprised T cells isolated from PBMCs. The chain links TRBV18 to TRBJ2-1; D is perhaps TRBD1 (6 bases). CDR3 loop: CASSETGYPFF. In DNA, the CDR3 is TGTGCCAGCTCGGAAACAGGGTATCCGTTCTTC.